The rows below give T cell receptor beta chains drawn from one sample of a study of OX40 agonist ivuxolimab in advanced cancers. Assay used: immunoSEQ multiplex PCR; TCRdb lists only in-frame clones, some missing. The sample carries 80,000 to 130,000 clones, about nine tenths recorded once. This material consisted of CD4+ or CD8+ T cells sorted from blood, taken in a trial of the OX40 agonist ivuxolimab. The receptors stem from an adult with an advanced solid tumor such as melanoma, head and neck, liver or kidney cancer. Both conserved end residues are part of each CDR3. The D gene is left open where the match is weak. Size values are once, few and many counts, or a class for expanded clones, and some rows have none.

CDR3 protein: CASKKVAGGGETQYF; CDR3 DNA: TGTGCCAGCAAAAAGGTAGCGGGAGGCGGGGAGACCCAGTACTTC; V gene: TRBV2; CDR3 length: 15; D gene: TRBD2; J gene: TRBJ2-5; clone size: once
CDR3 protein: CASRVRGYSNQPQHF; CDR3 DNA: TGTGCCAGCAGGGTCCGGGGTTATAGCAATCAGCCCCAGCATTTT; V gene: TRBV2; CDR3 length: 15; D gene: -; J gene: TRBJ1-5; clone size: -
CDR3 protein: CASRGTSGYEQYF; CDR3 DNA: TGTGCCAGCAGAGGGACTAGCGGCTACGAGCAGTACTTC; V gene: TRBV6-6; CDR3 length: 13; D gene: TRBD2; J gene: TRBJ2-7; clone size: -
CDR3 protein: CAWDAGKGTQYF; CDR3 DNA: TGTGCCTGGGATGCAGGGAAAGGTACGCAGTATTTT; V gene: TRBV30; CDR3 length: 12; D gene: -; J gene: TRBJ2-3; clone size: -
CDR3 protein: CASSLLRGEKLFF; CDR3 DNA: TGTGCCAGCAGCTTACTGCGGGGGGAAAAACTGTTTTTT; V gene: TRBV7-2; CDR3 length: 13; D gene: -; J gene: TRBJ1-4; clone size: -
CDR3 protein: CASSFTSGNTGELFF; CDR3 DNA: TGCGCCAGCAGCTTCACTAGCGGGAACACCGGGGAGCTGTTTTTT; V gene: TRBV5-1; CDR3 length: 15; D gene: TRBD2; J gene: TRBJ2-2; clone size: -
CDR3 protein: CASSRRQGGETQYF; CDR3 DNA: TGTGCCAGCTCACGCAGACAGGGAGGCGAGACCCAGTACTTC; V gene: TRBV18; CDR3 length: 14; D gene: -; J gene: TRBJ2-5; clone size: -
CDR3 protein: CASSPAAAGSGNEQFF; CDR3 DNA: TGTGCCAGCAGCCCGGCCGCGGCAGGGAGCGGCAATGAGCAGTTCTTC; V gene: TRBV28; CDR3 length: 16; D gene: -; J gene: TRBJ2-1; clone size: -
CDR3 protein: CASSPTSSGPTGADTQYF; CDR3 DNA: TGTGCCAGCAGCCCTACCTCTAGCGGCCCCACAGGGGCAGATACGCAGTATTTT; V gene: TRBV5-4; CDR3 length: 18; D gene: -; J gene: TRBJ2-3; clone size: -
CDR3 protein: CASSDEGYEQYF; CDR3 DNA: TGCGCCAGCAGTGATGAGGGCTACGAGCAGTACTTC; V gene: TRBV10-2; CDR3 length: 12; D gene: -; J gene: TRBJ2-7; clone size: few
CDR3 protein: CASSLGGLRRNTQYF; CDR3 DNA: TGTGCCAGCAGCTTAGGAGGACTTCGCCGGAATACGCAGTATTTT; V gene: TRBV7-2; CDR3 length: 15; D gene: -; J gene: TRBJ2-3; clone size: -
CDR3 protein: CASSFLTSGILNEQFF; CDR3 DNA: TGCGCCAGCAGCTTCTTGACTAGCGGGATTCTAAATGAGCAGTTCTTC; V gene: TRBV5-1; CDR3 length: 16; D gene: TRBD2; J gene: TRBJ2-1; clone size: -
CDR3 protein: CASSFLDRGREQFF; CDR3 DNA: TGCGCCAGCAGCTTTCTGGACAGGGGGCGCGAGCAGTTCTTC; V gene: TRBV5-1; CDR3 length: 14; D gene: TRBD1; J gene: TRBJ2-1; clone size: -
CDR3 protein: CASRPGTALQYEQYF; CDR3 DNA: TGTGCCAGCAGACCCGGGACAGCACTCCAATACGAGCAGTACTTC; V gene: TRBV28; CDR3 length: 15; D gene: TRBD1; J gene: TRBJ2-7; clone size: -
CDR3 protein: CASSSTGGAYEQYF; CDR3 DNA: TGTGCCAGCAGCTCAACAGGGGGCGCCTACGAGCAGTACTTC; V gene: TRBV6-6; CDR3 length: 14; D gene: TRBD1; J gene: TRBJ2-7; clone size: -
CDR3 protein: CATSSGLVQETQYF; CDR3 DNA: TGTGCCACTTCTAGCGGGCTCGTCCAAGAGACCCAGTACTTC; V gene: TRBV19; CDR3 length: 14; D gene: TRBD2; J gene: TRBJ2-5; clone size: -
CDR3 protein: CASSLRGELFF; CDR3 DNA: TGTGCCAGCAGCTTACGTGGGGAGCTGTTTTTT; V gene: TRBV7-9; CDR3 length: 11; D gene: -; J gene: TRBJ2-2; clone size: -